This passage covers 12 T cell receptor beta chains from one sample sequenced in a study of cytomegalovirus exposure and HLA in healthy donors. The PCR was carried out with 60 Vbeta primers and 13 Jbeta primers. Generated by immunoSEQ multiplex PCR, the TCRdb table keeps only in-frame clones and is missing some. The sample has 140,000 to 150,000 clones, approximately 70% seen once. The sample consisted of PBMCs. The receptors were sampled from a woman in her fifties or sixties in good health and CMV-seronegative.

The chain is built from TRBV5-4 and TRBJ1-4, with 11 bases aligning to TRBD1. The J segment lost 2 bases and the V segment lost 4 bases, leaving 7 bases of the junction unmatched. Germline lookup yields CDR1 SGHNT and CDR2 YYREEE (reference sequence). This CDR3 has 17 residues. CDR3 bases: TGTGCCAGCAGCACTTTGGGACAGGGGGGGACTAATGAAAAACTGTTTTTT. It yields the protein CASSTLGQGGTNEKLFF.

V is TRBV7-9 and J is TRBJ2-4; 7 bases fit TRBD1. The length of the CDR3 is 15 residues. V gave up 6 bases and J gave up 8 bases; unmatched junction bases: 13. Per the germline V gene, CDR1 is SEHNR and CDR2 is FQNEAQ (reference sequence). The CDR3 bases are TGTGCCAGCAGTTTCCTAGGACAGGAAAGGGACATTCAGTACTTC. It translates to CASSFLGQERDIQYF.

This chain uses TRBV20-1 with TRBJ2-1, with a weak D call TRBD2 (5 bases). Germline loops: CDR1 DFQATT, CDR2 SNEGSKA (reference sequence). V was pared by 3 bases and J by 11 bases, with 11 bases between. The CDR3 loop spans 11 amino acids. The CDR3 nucleotides are TGCAGTGCTAGGTTTGGGAGCAAGCAGTTCTTC. Translating gives CSARFGSKQFF.

V is TRBV6-5 and J is TRBJ2-5, with D possibly being TRBD1 (6 bases). Trimming cost V 5 bases and J 1 base, with 14 bases left between them. CDR1 MNHEY and CDR2 SVGAGI come from the germline V gene. The CDR3 covers 15 residues. The CDR3 sequence is CASSPTGQAQETQYF. The CDR3 nucleotides read TGTGCCAGCAGTCCGACAGGCCAGGCCCAAGAGACCCAGTACTTC.

This clone showed up just a few times. The CDR3 region has the DNA TGTGCCAGCAGCACTGTGACCGGGGAGCTGTTTTTT. It specifies CASSTVTGELFF. This sequence joins TRBV6-1 and TRBJ2-2, with unresolved D. Per the germline V gene, CDR1 is MNHNS and CDR2 is SASEGT. CDR3 size: 12 residues. V was trimmed by 6 bases and J by 5 bases, leaving 7 bases between them.

The gene calls are TRBV5-4 and TRBJ2-3; possible D gene TRBD2, 5 bases. The CDR3 runs to 14 residues. Deletions cut 5 bases from V and 0 bases from J, with 10 bases between. The V gene's germline CDR1 is SGHNT and CDR2 YYREEE (reference sequence). The CDR3 DNA follows: TGTGCCAGCAGGCACGACTACAGCACAGATACGCAGTATTTT. Translated, it gives CASRHDYSTDTQYF.

This chain joins TRBV7-2 and TRBJ1-6, with TRBD1 matching over 9 bases. The V segment lost 4 bases and the J segment 3 bases; nucleotides outside the gene matches: 1. This CDR3 spans 15 amino acids. CDR1 is SGHTA and CDR2 is FQGNSA in the germline V gene. The CDR3: CASSSDRGYNSPLHF. CDR3 DNA: TGTGCCAGCAGCTCGGACAGGGGCTATAATTCACCCCTCCACTTT.

The chain couples TRBV28 to TRBJ1-2; D is perhaps TRBD1 (6 bases). This CDR3 is built from 14 residues. CDR1 and CDR2 (germline): MDHEN, SYDVKM. Between the trimmed V and J ends, which lost 3 bases and 4 bases, there was a span of 12 bases. The CDR3 here is CASSFQGFLYGYTF. The CDR3 region has the DNA TGTGCCAGCAGTTTTCAGGGGTTTCTCTATGGCTACACCTTC.

This clone occurred once. V gene TRBV10-3 combines with J gene TRBJ2-7; D is perhaps TRBD1 (6 bases). Germline V gene sequence: CDR1 ENHRY, CDR2 SYGVKD. This CDR3 region has 14 residues. Trimming left V 3 bases short and J 0 bases short, with 9 bases between. As DNA, the CDR3 is TGTGCCATCAGTGACCAGGGGAACTCCTACGAGCAGTACTTC. Residues: CAISDQGNSYEQYF.

The genes are TRBV5-6 and TRBJ2-1, with 9 bases lining up with TRBD2. Germline loops: CDR1 SGHDT, CDR2 YYEEEE. J lost 7 bases, V lost 0 bases, and 5 bases had no gene match. This CDR3 has 15 residues. The DNA for the CDR3 is TGTGCCAGCAGCTTGGGCGGGAGGGCCAGGAATGAGCAGTTCTTC. This translates into CASSLGGRARNEQFF.

The chain has TRBV6-6 and TRBJ1-1, with TRBD1 matching 8 bases. Germline V gives CDR1 MNHNY, CDR2 SVGAGI (reference sequence). The V and J ends lost 2 bases and 1 base, in that order; junction bases with no gene match: 3. CDR3 size: 15 residues. The CDR3 sequence is CASSYGRGRNTEAFF. In DNA form, the CDR3 reads TGTGCCAGCAGTTACGGCAGGGGGCGGAACACTGAAGCTTTCTTT.

The chain is built from TRBV7-2 and TRBJ2-7; D remains unclear. This CDR3 has 14 residues. V lost 1 base, J lost 2 bases, and 9 bases lay in between. Per germline, CDR1 SGHTA and CDR2 FQGNSA. The CDR3 is CASSLVGGTYEQYF. CDR3 DNA: TGTGCCAGCAGCTTAGTTGGCGGCACCTACGAGCAGTACTTC.